The rows below give T cell receptor beta chains drawn from one sample of a study of molecular identifiers for immune sequencing clone quantification. Via MiXCR, TCRdb re-called the PCR reads, giving one row per CDR3 protein. The sample includes 460,000 or so distinct CDR3 sequences, about a quarter of them seen just once. The specimen sequenced was naive CD8+ T cells from blood, with Jurkat cell RNA spiked in. Source of these receptors: a human donor in good health. Some libraries in this study had Jurkat cell RNA spiked in. Both conserved end residues are part of each CDR3. A D gene is named only where the DNA matches it firmly. Size values are once, few and many counts, or a class for expanded clones, and some rows have none.

v_gene: TRBV7-9; abundance: few; j_gene: TRBJ2-7; d_gene: -; CDR3nt: TGTGCCAGCAGACCCTTGGGAGCCTCCACCTACGAGCAGTACTTC; CDR3aa: CASRPLGASTYEQYF
v_gene: TRBV28; abundance: -; j_gene: TRBJ2-5; d_gene: TRBD2; CDR3nt: TGTGCCAGCAACCCAGGGACTAGCGGGAGGAGGGGTATGGAGACCCAGTACTTC; CDR3aa: CASNPGTSGRRGMETQYF
v_gene: TRBV14; abundance: many; j_gene: TRBJ1-1; d_gene: -; CDR3nt: TGTGCCAGCAGCCAAGCGCGGGTTCTGATGACTGAAGCTTTCTTT; CDR3aa: CASSQARVLMTEAFF
v_gene: TRBV5-6; abundance: -; j_gene: TRBJ2-3; d_gene: -; CDR3nt: TGTGCCAGCAGCTTGGTAAGTGCGGTATCAGATACGCAGTATTTT; CDR3aa: CASSLVSAVSDTQYF
v_gene: TRBV7-7; abundance: few; j_gene: TRBJ2-7; d_gene: TRBD2; CDR3nt: TGTGCTAGCAGCTTAGCGCACAGCGGGAGATACGAGCAGTACTTC; CDR3aa: CASSLAHSGRYEQYF
v_gene: TRBV12-2; abundance: once; j_gene: TRBJ2-3; d_gene: -; CDR3nt: TGTGCAAGTCGCTTAGTAGACAGCATGACAGATACGCAGTATTTT; CDR3aa: CASRLVDSMTDTQYF
v_gene: TRBV10-2; abundance: -; j_gene: TRBJ1-1; d_gene: -; CDR3nt: TGCGCCAGCGGGAGAGGGCTGAACACTGAAGCTTTCTTT; CDR3aa: CASGRGLNTEAFF
v_gene: TRBV4-3; abundance: many; j_gene: TRBJ2-7; d_gene: TRBD1; CDR3nt: TGCGCCAGCAGCCAAGGACAACTTCAGGACAGGGGATACTACGAGCAGTACTTC; CDR3aa: CASSQGQLQDRGYYEQYF
v_gene: TRBV27; abundance: many; j_gene: TRBJ1-2; d_gene: -; CDR3nt: TGTGCCAGCAGTTTATCGAACAGCTATGGCTACACCTTC; CDR3aa: CASSLSNSYGYTF
v_gene: TRBV12-3/TRBV12-4; abundance: few; j_gene: TRBJ1-1; d_gene: -; CDR3nt: TGTGCCAGCAGGCCGGGACTTCCGAACACTGAAGCTTTCTTT; CDR3aa: CASRPGLPNTEAFF
v_gene: TRBV15; abundance: many; j_gene: TRBJ2-3; d_gene: -; CDR3nt: TGTGCCACCAGCAGAGATAGGGGCCCAGATACGCAGTATTTT; CDR3aa: CATSRDRGPDTQYF
v_gene: TRBV12-3/TRBV12-4; abundance: -; j_gene: TRBJ2-7; d_gene: TRBD2; CDR3nt: TGTGCCAGCAGTCCGGGGACTAGTGGTGGATCCTACGAGCAGTACTTC; CDR3aa: CASSPGTSGGSYEQYF
v_gene: TRBV2; abundance: many; j_gene: TRBJ1-1; d_gene: -; CDR3nt: TGTGCCAGCAGTGAGTGGGTCCAGGTCGAAGCTTTCTTT; CDR3aa: CASSEWVQVEAFF
v_gene: TRBV10-3; abundance: few; j_gene: TRBJ2-7; d_gene: -; CDR3nt: TGTGCCATCAGTGAGTCGAGCACCGGGACAATATCCTACGAGCAGTACTTC; CDR3aa: CAISESSTGTISYEQYF
v_gene: TRBV6-6; abundance: few; j_gene: TRBJ1-5; d_gene: -; CDR3nt: TGTGCCAGCAGGGATGGTCAGCCCCAGCATTTT; CDR3aa: CASRDGQPQHF
v_gene: TRBV25-1; abundance: few; j_gene: TRBJ2-7; d_gene: TRBD1; CDR3nt: TGTGCCAGCAGTGTCCACAGGGGATCCTACGAGCAGTACTTC; CDR3aa: CASSVHRGSYEQYF
v_gene: TRBV20-1; abundance: many; j_gene: TRBJ1-1; d_gene: TRBD1; CDR3nt: TGCAGTGCTAACAGGGGGGGCACTGAAGCTTTCTTT; CDR3aa: CSANRGGTEAFF
v_gene: TRBV12-3/TRBV12-4; abundance: few; j_gene: TRBJ1-5; d_gene: TRBD1; CDR3nt: TGTGCCAGCAGTTCAGGGGGCCTCTATCAGCCCCAGCATTTT; CDR3aa: CASSSGGLYQPQHF
v_gene: TRBV13; abundance: -; j_gene: TRBJ2-3; d_gene: TRBD2; CDR3nt: TGTGCCAGCAGCCCGTCTCGTTGGTTAGCGGGAGCGGCCGATACGCAGTATTTT; CDR3aa: CASSPSRWLAGAADTQYF
v_gene: TRBV20-1; abundance: many; j_gene: TRBJ2-7; d_gene: -; CDR3nt: TGCAGTGCTCCCTTTCGGAAAAACTACGAGCAGTACTTC; CDR3aa: CSAPFRKNYEQYF
v_gene: TRBV6-6; abundance: many; j_gene: TRBJ2-7; d_gene: -; CDR3nt: TGTGCCAGCAGTTACTCGTCAGGGAGATACGAGCAGTACTTC; CDR3aa: CASSYSSGRYEQYF
v_gene: TRBV27; abundance: -; j_gene: TRBJ1-6; d_gene: -; CDR3nt: TGTGCCAGCAGCACCGGTTTGATGTATTCACCCCTCCACTTT; CDR3aa: CASSTGLMYSPLHF
v_gene: TRBV6-1; abundance: -; j_gene: TRBJ2-7; d_gene: TRBD1; CDR3nt: TGTGCCAGCAGAGAATGGACAGGGCACTCCTACGAGCAGTACTTC; CDR3aa: CASREWTGHSYEQYF
v_gene: TRBV5-1; abundance: many; j_gene: TRBJ2-3; d_gene: TRBD2; CDR3nt: TGCGCCAGCTACGGACTAGCGGGGTCAGATACGCAGTATTTT; CDR3aa: CASYGLAGSDTQYF
v_gene: TRBV29-1; abundance: -; j_gene: TRBJ2-2; d_gene: -; CDR3nt: TGCAGCGTCGGGACTCCTAACACCGGGGAGCTGTTTTTT; CDR3aa: CSVGTPNTGELFF
v_gene: TRBV4-3; abundance: -; j_gene: TRBJ2-5; d_gene: -; CDR3nt: TGCGCCAGCAGCCACGATTTCCCCTCCAGGACTGGAGAGACCCAGTACTTC; CDR3aa: CASSHDFPSRTGETQYF
v_gene: TRBV5-4; abundance: many; j_gene: TRBJ2-3; d_gene: TRBD1; CDR3nt: TGTGCCAGCAGCTCCAGACAGGGCCCAGATACGCAGTATTTT; CDR3aa: CASSSRQGPDTQYF
v_gene: TRBV5-1; abundance: few; j_gene: TRBJ2-1; d_gene: -; CDR3nt: TGCGCCAGCAGGGGGCCGGACGGGAGCTCCTACAATGAGCAGTTCTTC; CDR3aa: CASRGPDGSSYNEQFF
v_gene: TRBV4-3; abundance: few; j_gene: TRBJ2-7; d_gene: -; CDR3nt: TGCGCCAGCAGCCAAGACCCGGGAAGGGAGGCCTACGAGCAGTACTTC; CDR3aa: CASSQDPGREAYEQYF
v_gene: TRBV4-3; abundance: few; j_gene: TRBJ2-7; d_gene: -; CDR3nt: TGCGCCAGCAGCCAAGATCGTGTGGCCCTGAGCTCCTACGAGCAGTACTTC; CDR3aa: CASSQDRVALSSYEQYF
v_gene: TRBV2; abundance: -; j_gene: TRBJ1-1; d_gene: -; CDR3nt: TGTGCCAGCAGTTATTCCGGGACGGGCCTTGCCGGACCTTTCTTT; CDR3aa: CASSYSGTGLAGPFF
v_gene: TRBV7-6; abundance: few; j_gene: TRBJ2-2; d_gene: -; CDR3nt: TGTGCCGTCCCCAGGCCGGTCGCCGGGGAGCTGTTTTTT; CDR3aa: CAVPRPVAGELFF
v_gene: TRBV27; abundance: many; j_gene: TRBJ1-5; d_gene: TRBD1; CDR3nt: TGTGCCAGCAGTCCCCCCGACAGGGCGGGCCAGCCCCAGCATTTT; CDR3aa: CASSPPDRAGQPQHF
v_gene: TRBV4-1; abundance: -; j_gene: TRBJ1-5; d_gene: -; CDR3nt: TGCGCCAGCAGCCACCATAATCAGCCCCAGCATTTT; CDR3aa: CASSHHNQPQHF
v_gene: TRBV7-9; abundance: many; j_gene: TRBJ1-5; d_gene: -; CDR3nt: TGTGCCAGCAGCTTAGATTCGGGGGACAATCAGCCCCAGCATTTT; CDR3aa: CASSLDSGDNQPQHF
v_gene: TRBV4-1; abundance: many; j_gene: TRBJ2-7; d_gene: TRBD1; CDR3nt: TGCGCCAGCAGCCAAGAAGGGACAGGGGACTACGAGCAGTACTTC; CDR3aa: CASSQEGTGDYEQYF
v_gene: TRBV3-1; abundance: -; j_gene: TRBJ2-2; d_gene: -; CDR3nt: TGTGCCAGCAATCCTACGACGGGGCACGGGGAGCTGTTTTTT; CDR3aa: CASNPTTGHGELFF
v_gene: TRBV4-3; abundance: few; j_gene: TRBJ2-1; d_gene: TRBD2; CDR3nt: TGCGCCAGCAGCCAAGATTATGCGGGAGGGTTATACAATGAGCAGTTCTTC; CDR3aa: CASSQDYAGGLYNEQFF
v_gene: TRBV6-6; abundance: -; j_gene: TRBJ2-5; d_gene: -; CDR3nt: TGTGCCAGCAGTCAGGGACATCAAGAGACCCAGTACTTC; CDR3aa: CASSQGHQETQYF
v_gene: TRBV27; abundance: -; j_gene: TRBJ2-1; d_gene: TRBD2; CDR3nt: TGTGCCAGCAGACCGGGACTAGCGGGGGCAATGCTCTTCTTC; CDR3aa: CASRPGLAGAMLFF
v_gene: TRBV6-2/TRBV6-3; abundance: few; j_gene: TRBJ2-4; d_gene: -; CDR3nt: TGTGCCAGCAGTTACGTAGCGGAAAACATTCAGTACTTC; CDR3aa: CASSYVAENIQYF
v_gene: TRBV28; abundance: many; j_gene: TRBJ1-1; d_gene: -; CDR3nt: TGTGCCACCGTGCGGGGGCTGATCACTGAAGCTTTCTTT; CDR3aa: CATVRGLITEAFF
v_gene: TRBV20-1; abundance: few; j_gene: TRBJ1-4; d_gene: -; CDR3nt: TGCAGTGCTAGGGATGATCAGGGGAGTACCTTTACTAATGAAAAACTGTTTTTT; CDR3aa: CSARDDQGSTFTNEKLFF
v_gene: TRBV19; abundance: few; j_gene: TRBJ2-1; d_gene: TRBD2; CDR3nt: TGTGCCAGTAGTATAGGGTTTGCCGGGAGGGCCCTCGAGCAGTTCTTC; CDR3aa: CASSIGFAGRALEQFF
v_gene: TRBV28; abundance: few; j_gene: TRBJ2-7; d_gene: -; CDR3nt: TGTGCCAGCAGTTCCGAGGACAAACTTGTTGGGTACGAGCAGTACTTC; CDR3aa: CASSSEDKLVGYEQYF
v_gene: TRBV7-9; abundance: -; j_gene: TRBJ2-3; d_gene: TRBD2; CDR3nt: TGTGCCAGCAGCACAACTAGCGGGGGGCCGAAAGATACGCAGTATTTT; CDR3aa: CASSTTSGGPKDTQYF
v_gene: TRBV5-4; abundance: few; j_gene: TRBJ2-2; d_gene: -; CDR3nt: TGTGCCAGCAGCGCTACAGGGACCACGAACACCGGGGAGCTGTTTTTT; CDR3aa: CASSATGTTNTGELFF
v_gene: TRBV6-5; abundance: few; j_gene: TRBJ2-7; d_gene: -; CDR3nt: TGTGCCAGCAGTTACTCGTCCTTATGGGGGAGCCCCTACGAGCAGTACTTC; CDR3aa: CASSYSSLWGSPYEQYF
v_gene: TRBV6-1; abundance: -; j_gene: TRBJ1-3; d_gene: -; CDR3nt: TGTGCCAGCAGTGAACCAAGCTCTGGAAACACCATATATTTT; CDR3aa: CASSEPSSGNTIYF
v_gene: TRBV6-2/TRBV6-3; abundance: -; j_gene: TRBJ1-5; d_gene: -; CDR3nt: TGTGCCAGCAGTTACTTCCCCGAAGCTCAGGGGCCAGTCCATTTT; CDR3aa: CASSYFPEAQGPVHF
v_gene: TRBV5-1; abundance: -; j_gene: TRBJ2-7; d_gene: TRBD2; CDR3nt: TGCGCCAGCAGCCCACGGACTAGCGGGAGTATCTACGAGCAGTACTTC; CDR3aa: CASSPRTSGSIYEQYF
v_gene: TRBV28; abundance: few; j_gene: TRBJ1-2; d_gene: -; CDR3nt: TGTGCCAGCAGTTTAAGCCCTACTAACTATGGCTACACCTTC; CDR3aa: CASSLSPTNYGYTF
v_gene: TRBV7-9; abundance: few; j_gene: TRBJ2-3; d_gene: -; CDR3nt: TGTGCCAGCAGCTTATACGGTGACTTCACAGATACGCAGTATTTT; CDR3aa: CASSLYGDFTDTQYF
v_gene: TRBV12-3/TRBV12-4; abundance: few; j_gene: TRBJ2-3; d_gene: -; CDR3nt: TGTGCCAGCAGTTTAGCCGAGGTTAGGGGTACGCAGTATTTT; CDR3aa: CASSLAEVRGTQYF